One and the same sample provided the 24 T cell receptor beta chains below, sequenced in a study of beta chain features in type 1 diabetes. General observations from the study: Researchers report that Type 1 diabetes patients had moderately but significantly shorter TCRB CDR3s across all four CD4+ subsets.

Sequenced material consisted of expressed TCRB transcripts (all of the isolated RNA was reverse transcribed). The assay was immunoSEQ multiplex PCR, and TCRdb's table has in-frame clones only and misses some. In the table there are 300,000 to 350,000 clones, roughly a tenth of which are singletons. Their cognate antigens are unknown. Sequencing was carried out using central memory CD4+ T cells from blood. The source is a man younger than 45 with type 1 diabetes.

The chain employs TRBV4-3 and TRBJ2-7; a weak D match, TRBD2 (5 bases). Germline CDR1 and CDR2: LGHNA and YSLEER. CDR3 length: 13 amino acids. Trimming pared 4 bases from V and 2 bases from J, leaving 9 bases between. The CDR3 nucleotides read TGCGCCAGCAGCCCGGGGTTGGCCTACGAGCAGTACTTC. This gives the protein CASSPGLAYEQYF.

This clone was seen repeatedly, ten times or more. This chain uses TRBV7-9 with TRBJ2-1, with 7 bases lining up with TRBD2. V gave up 1 base and J gave up 9 bases; unmatched junction bases: 6. The CDR3 contains 14 residues. Germline V lookup: CDR1 SEHNR, CDR2 FQNEAQ (reference sequence). CDR3 loop: CASSLERGSGEQFF. The CDR3 region has the DNA TGTGCCAGCAGCTTAGAGCGGGGCTCAGGTGAGCAGTTCTTC.

Only a few counts were recorded for this clone. The J gene is TRBJ1-2, the V gene TRBV5-1; D remains ambiguous. The CDR3 has 14 amino acids. Germline CDR1 and CDR2: SGHRS and YFSETQ. The V end lost 0 bases, the J end lost 2 bases, and 8 bases lay between the germline ends. CDR3 sequence: CASSLAGGNYGYTF. The CDR3 region has the DNA TGCGCCAGCAGCTTGGCCGGCGGGAACTATGGCTACACCTTC.

The chain combines TRBV5-1 with TRBJ2-5, with 11 bases identical to TRBD2. The CDR3 length is 16 residues. Germline lookup yields CDR1 SGHRS and CDR2 YFSETQ. With V trimmed by 4 bases and J by 3 bases, 8 bases remained unmatched. For the CDR3, the DNA is TGCGCCAGCAGCCCTCAACTAGCGGGGGCTGAAGAGACCCAGTACTTC. As protein: CASSPQLAGAEETQYF.

The gene calls are TRBV30 and TRBJ2-5; 8 bases agree with TRBD1. The CDR3 runs 12 residues. The junction had 4 bases not matched to a gene; V was cut back by 8 bases and J by 2 bases. The germline V gene encodes CDR1 GTSNPN and CDR2 SVGIG (reference sequence). CDR3 loop: CAGDRFQETQYF. CDR3 nucleotide sequence: TGTGCCGGGGACAGGTTTCAAGAGACCCAGTACTTC.

The V call is TRBV6-5, the J call TRBJ2-4, with D perhaps given as TRBD1 or TRBD2 (6 bases each). The V end lost 7 bases, the J end lost 1 base, and 8 bases lay between the germline ends. The V gene's germline CDR1 is MNHEY and CDR2 SVGAGI. The CDR3 covers 13 residues. CDR3 bases: TGTGCCAGCACGGGGGCTGCCAAAAACATTCAGTACTTC. This codes for CASTGAAKNIQYF.

This clone was seen more than once but under ten times. The chain couples TRBV6-5 to TRBJ1-1; weak D call: TRBD1 (5 bases). The CDR3 runs 13 residues. Trimming took 6 bases from V and 10 from J, leaving 18 bases between them. The germline V gene encodes CDR1 MNHEY and CDR2 SVGAGI. For the CDR3, the DNA is TGTGCCAGCAGACCGTCCATTGACAGAGGAGCTTTCTTT. Encoded protein: CASRPSIDRGAFF.

CDR3: CASRPPGGDRSSIQYF. The CDR3 nucleotides read TGTGCCAGCAGGCCCCCGGGGGGTGATAGGTCTAGTATTCAGTACTTC. The rearrangement joins TRBV28 to TRBJ2-4; 7 bases are shared with TRBD2. The CDR3 extends over 16 amino acids. CDR1 is MDHEN, CDR2 SYDVKM, per germline. V shed 6 bases, J shed 10 bases, and the junction held 18 bases outside the gene matches.

The chain has TRBV29-1 and TRBJ1-2; D not certain. Germline V lookup: CDR1 SQVTM, CDR2 ANQGSEA. The V end was cut by 7 bases, the J end by 1 base, with 10 bases between. The CDR3 has 12 amino acids. CDR3 residues: CSATTHNYGYTF. The CDR3 DNA reads as TGCAGCGCTACGACCCATAACTATGGCTACACCTTC.

This clone showed up many times. The J gene is TRBJ2-2, the V gene TRBV2, with D perhaps matching TRBD1 (6 bases). The CDR3 runs 14 residues. Germline loops: CDR1 SNHLY, CDR2 FYNNEI. V was clipped by 5 bases and J by 4 bases, with 11 bases between them. The CDR3, as DNA: TGTGCCAGCAGTACAGGGATTTCCACCGGGGAGCTGTTTTTT. As protein: CASSTGISTGELFF.

This clone was detected only a few times. The V gene is TRBV4-3, the J gene TRBJ2-6; a possible D gene is TRBD1 (7 bases). The length of the CDR3 is 17 residues. Germline V lookup: CDR1 LGHNA, CDR2 YSLEER. Trimming removed 4 bases from V and 2 bases from J, with 15 bases in between. The CDR3 coding sequence is TGCGCCAGCAGCCGAGAGACAGGGAGGACTGGGGCCAACGTCCTGACTTTC. Protein product: CASSRETGRTGANVLTF.

This clone has a handful of counts. Written as DNA, the CDR3 is TGCGCCAGCAGCCAAGATTACAGGGGATCCCCTAACACTGAAGCTTTCTTT. As protein: CASSQDYRGSPNTEAFF. The chain has TRBV4-3 and TRBJ1-1; 7 bases are a match to TRBD1. Per germline, CDR1 LGHNA and CDR2 YSLEER. J gave up 2 bases and V 0 bases, and 9 bases lay outside the gene matches. The length of the CDR3 is 17 residues.

This clone was recorded once. The chain links TRBV5-1 to TRBJ2-3, with a tentative D call TRBD2 (6 bases). This CDR3 region has 15 residues. Germline values: CDR1 SGHRS, CDR2 YFSETQ. V was pared by 0 bases and J by 3 bases, with 11 bases between. CDR3 protein: CASSLARGETDTQYF. The DNA for the CDR3 is TGCGCCAGCAGCTTGGCCCGCGGGGAGACAGATACGCAGTATTTT.

This clone was counted a few times. The chain is built from TRBV7-8 and TRBJ1-5; D gene uncertain. The CDR3 extends over 14 amino acids. CDR1 and CDR2 (germline): SGHVS, FQNEAQ. V lost 1 base to trimming and J lost 5 bases, with 9 bases between them. The CDR3 loop is CASSLVVGYQPQHF. The CDR3 nucleotides read TGTGCCAGCAGCTTAGTGGTAGGGTATCAGCCCCAGCATTTT. Drawing the rest from reference TRBV7-8 and TRBJ1-5, the complete variable domain is GAGVSQSPRYKVAKRGQDVALRCDPISGHVSLFWYQQALGQGPEFLTYFQNEAQLDKSGLPSDRFFAERPEGSVSTLKIQRTQQEDSAVYLCASSLVVGYQPQHFGDGTRLSIL.

The rearrangement joins TRBV7-9 to TRBJ1-1; D is ambiguous. V was trimmed by 6 bases and J by 3 bases, leaving 20 bases between them. CDR1 is SEHNR, CDR2 FQNEAQ, per germline (reference sequence). This CDR3 is 16 amino acids long. The CDR3 sequence is CASSLTTRGRDTEAFF. Written as DNA, the CDR3 is TGTGCCAGCAGTCTTACTACCCGCGGACGGGACACTGAAGCTTTCTTT. Looking up the rest from reference TRBV7-9 and TRBJ1-1 gives the full variable domain: DTGVSQNPRHKITKRGQNVTFRCDPISEHNRLYWYRQTLGQGPEFLTYFQNEAQLEKSRLLSDRFSAERPKGSFSTLEIQRTEQGDSAMYLCASSLTTRGRDTEAFFGQGTRLTVV.

The V call is TRBV19, the J call TRBJ1-5; D is possibly TRBD1 (5 bases). This CDR3 has 15 residues. CDR1 is LNHDA and CDR2 is SQIVND in the germline V gene (reference sequence). V lost 4 bases to trimming and J lost 4 bases, with 14 bases between them. CDR3 loop: CASSKRGDGNQPQHF. The CDR3 DNA is TGTGCCAGTAGTAAACGAGGGGACGGGAATCAGCCCCAGCATTTT. The whole variable domain, remainder taken from reference TRBV19 and TRBJ1-5, is DGGITQSPKYLFRKEGQNVTLSCEQNLNHDAMYWYRQDPGQGLRLIYYSQIVNDFQKGDIAEGYSVSREKKESFPLTVTSAQKNPTAFYLCASSKRGDGNQPQHFGDGTRLSIL.

This clone was counted only a few times. The chain couples TRBV18 to TRBJ2-7, with D unresolved. The CDR3 runs 12 residues. Trimming shortened V by 0 bases and J by 6 bases, and 6 bases separated the two germline ends. The V gene's germline CDR1 is KGHSH and CDR2 LQKENI. CDR3 DNA: TGTGCCAGCTCACCACCGACTCTCGAGCAGTACTTC. This codes for CASSPPTLEQYF.

The chain combines TRBV28 with TRBJ2-1; the D gene is possibly TRBD1 (5 bases). The V gene's germline CDR1 is MDHEN and CDR2 SYDVKM. The ends were cut back, 5 bases at V and 9 bases at J, with 8 bases in the middle. The CDR3 totals 11 residues. CDR3 DNA sequence: TGTGCCAGCAGTCCTAGGGGTGAGCAGTTCTTC. This translates into CASSPRGEQFF.

CDR3 region: CASSTRNQETQYF. DNA for the CDR3: TGCGCCAGCAGCACACGAAACCAAGAGACCCAGTACTTC. The rearrangement uses TRBV5-1 and TRBJ2-5; no clear D. The V gene's germline CDR1 is SGHRS and CDR2 YFSETQ. This CDR3 has 13 residues. V was trimmed by 4 bases and J by 0 bases, leaving 7 bases between them.

This chain uses TRBV6-1 with TRBJ2-1; TRBD2 matches at 11 bases. V lost 4 bases and J lost 0; bases outside the gene matches: 2. CDR3 length equals 16 residues. Germline V gene lookup returns CDR1 MNHNS and CDR2 SASEGT. The DNA of the CDR3 is TGTGCCAGCAGTGGGCTAGCGGGGGGCTCCTACAATGAGCAGTTCTTC. Translation: CASSGLAGGSYNEQFF.

This clone was detected a few times. CDR3 bases: TGCAGCGTTGAATACGGGGACGGTGGGAGGTTTGACGAGCAGTACTTC. Protein: CSVEYGDGGRFDEQYF. The gene calls are TRBV29-1 and TRBJ2-7, with D perhaps matching TRBD2 (6 bases). Per the germline V gene, CDR1 is SQVTM and CDR2 is ANQGSEA. This CDR3 is 16 amino acids long. V lost 2 bases to trimming and J lost 5 bases, with 22 bases between them.

At least ten counts were recorded for this clone. V is TRBV11-2 and J is TRBJ1-3; the match to TRBD1 covers 7 bases. The germline V gene has CDR1 SGHAT and CDR2 FQNNGV. Trimming cost V 6 bases and J 2 bases; bases outside gene matches: 7. This CDR3 is 15 amino acids long. In DNA form, the CDR3 reads TGTGCCAGCAGTTACGCCGGGACAGCTGGAAACACCATATATTTT. Protein sequence: CASSYAGTAGNTIYF.

This clone was seen more than once but under ten times. The V call is TRBV4-1, the J call TRBJ1-1; no reliable D call. CDR1 and CDR2 (germline): MGHRA, YSYEKL. The CDR3 is 14 residues long. The V end was cut by 0 bases, the J end by 2 bases, with 7 bases between. CDR3 nucleotide sequence: TGCGCCAGCAGCCAAGATGCCGGTAACACTGAAGCTTTCTTT. As protein: CASSQDAGNTEAFF.

This clone occurred a few times. The chain employs TRBV23-1 and TRBJ2-2, with 7 bases matching TRBD2. TRBV23-1 is designated an ORF whose function remains uncertain. The CDR3 contains 16 residues. Germline trimming cut 5 bases from V and 1 base from J; bases unmatched to any gene: 7. For the CDR3, the DNA is TGCGCCAGCAGTTCCCGGGGGGACTTGAACACCGGGGAGCTGTTTTTT. This sequence encodes CASSSRGDLNTGELFF.